This T cell receptor beta chain stems from a study of OX40 agonist ivuxolimab in advanced cancers. Clones were sequenced by immunoSEQ multiplex PCR, and TCRdb holds only the in-frame ones, with some missing. Here the sample spans approximately 22,000 clones, approximately 86% being singletons. The clonotype originates from an adult with an advanced solid tumor such as melanoma, head and neck, liver or kidney cancer. Material: CD4+ or CD8+ T cells sorted from blood, obtained in a trial of the OX40 agonist ivuxolimab.

The CDR3 loop is CASSFAGTPYGYTF. In nucleotides, the CDR3 is TGTGCCAGCAGCTTTGCCGGGACACCCTATGGCTACACCTTC. V is TRBV7-2 and J is TRBJ1-2, with D possibly being TRBD1 (6 bases). V was clipped by 3 bases and J by 4 bases, with 12 bases between them. This CDR3 is built from 14 residues. Per the germline V gene, CDR1 is SGHTA and CDR2 is FQGNSA.